The 8 T cell receptor beta chains reported below all come from one sample, sequenced in a study of Ad26.COV2.S vaccination and SARS-CoV-2 variants. Treatment given: about 20 received Ad26.COV2.S at low or high dose, single or two shots; several received placebo; per-sample allocation not given. The samples were gathered on day 63 after the first injection of vaccine or placebo. TCRdb's table, derived via immunoSEQ multiplex PCR, lists solely in-frame clones and lacks some. The sample yields 330,000 or so clones, about 90% seen once. The sample was peripheral blood, taken in a trial of Ad26.COV2.S vaccine versus placebo. The receptors shown here come from a person aged 18-60 years who received the Ad26.COV2.S COVID-19 vaccine or a placebo.

This sequence joins TRBV6-5 and TRBJ2-5; D is perhaps TRBD2 (5 bases). Looked up from germline, CDR1 is MNHEY and CDR2 is SVGAGI. The V gene lost 0 bases and the J gene lost 4 bases, with 12 bases spanning the gap. The CDR3 consists of 15 residues. The CDR3 bases are TGTGCCAGCAGTTACTCGAGGTTGGAGGTAGAGACCCAGTACTTC. This codes for CASSYSRLEVETQYF.

The chain has TRBV4-3 and TRBJ2-2; 10 nucleotides match TRBD1. The V gene's germline CDR1 is LGHNA and CDR2 YSLEER. The V and J ends lost 5 bases and 7 bases, in that order; junction bases with no gene match: 7. CDR3 length: 15 residues. CDR3 DNA: TGCGCCAGCAGCAGGACAGGGGGAATTGGCGGGGAGCTGTTTTTT. It specifies CASSRTGGIGGELFF.

The genes are TRBV10-3 and TRBJ2-5; D gene unclear. The germline V gene has CDR1 ENHRY and CDR2 SYGVKD. Trimming stripped 6 bases from V and 3 bases from J, with 11 bases between. This CDR3 contains 13 residues. The chain's CDR3 is CAISGYREETQYF. The CDR3 nucleotides read TGTGCCATCAGCGGGTACCGGGAAGAGACCCAGTACTTC.

The chain links TRBV7-6 to TRBJ2-1, with 10 bases aligning to TRBD2. The J segment lost 5 bases and the V segment lost 1 base, leaving 8 bases of the junction unmatched. Germline V lookup: CDR1 SGHVS, CDR2 FNYEAQ. The CDR3 runs to 17 residues. CDR3 protein: CASSLVYSLAGDNEQFF. DNA of the CDR3: TGTGCCAGCAGCTTAGTTTATAGCCTAGCGGGAGACAATGAGCAGTTCTTC.

The rearrangement uses TRBV5-4 and TRBJ2-5; D remains ambiguous. This CDR3 has 16 residues. Trimming pared 0 bases from V and 4 bases from J, leaving 16 bases between. CDR1 and CDR2 from the germline V gene are SGHNT and YYREEE (reference sequence). The CDR3, as DNA: TGTGCCAGCAGCTTGGGTCCCGCGCCATATACAGAGACCCAGTACTTC. This encodes CASSLGPAPYTETQYF.

V gene TRBV29-1 combines with J gene TRBJ1-2, with TRBD1 matching 9 bases. The CDR3 consists of 12 residues. Per the germline V gene, CDR1 is SQVTM and CDR2 is ANQGSEA. V lost 7 bases and J lost 8; bases outside the gene matches: 8. The CDR3 DNA reads TGCAGCGCCTCCGGACAGGGGACAGGCTACACCTTC. Amino acid sequence: CSASGQGTGYTF.

The rearrangement uses TRBV13 and TRBJ2-3; TRBD2 agrees at 8 bases. V dropped 5 bases and J dropped 6; count of bases not matched to a gene: 13. Germline V CDR1 and CDR2: PRHDT, FYEKMQ (reference sequence). This CDR3 is 16 amino acids long. In nucleotides, the CDR3 is TGTGCCAGCAGCCCCGCGGATAGCGGGAAGGGGGATACGCAGTATTTT. Protein product: CASSPADSGKGDTQYF.

J is TRBJ1-1 and V is TRBV5-4; D might be TRBD1 (6 bases). The V gene lost 3 bases and the J gene lost 6 bases, with 15 bases spanning the gap. The germline CDR1 and CDR2 sequences are SGHNT and YYREEE (reference sequence). The CDR3 runs to 14 residues. CDR3 loop: CASSSGQFRAEAFF. The CDR3 nucleotides read TGTGCCAGCAGCTCAGGACAGTTTAGGGCTGAAGCTTTCTTT.